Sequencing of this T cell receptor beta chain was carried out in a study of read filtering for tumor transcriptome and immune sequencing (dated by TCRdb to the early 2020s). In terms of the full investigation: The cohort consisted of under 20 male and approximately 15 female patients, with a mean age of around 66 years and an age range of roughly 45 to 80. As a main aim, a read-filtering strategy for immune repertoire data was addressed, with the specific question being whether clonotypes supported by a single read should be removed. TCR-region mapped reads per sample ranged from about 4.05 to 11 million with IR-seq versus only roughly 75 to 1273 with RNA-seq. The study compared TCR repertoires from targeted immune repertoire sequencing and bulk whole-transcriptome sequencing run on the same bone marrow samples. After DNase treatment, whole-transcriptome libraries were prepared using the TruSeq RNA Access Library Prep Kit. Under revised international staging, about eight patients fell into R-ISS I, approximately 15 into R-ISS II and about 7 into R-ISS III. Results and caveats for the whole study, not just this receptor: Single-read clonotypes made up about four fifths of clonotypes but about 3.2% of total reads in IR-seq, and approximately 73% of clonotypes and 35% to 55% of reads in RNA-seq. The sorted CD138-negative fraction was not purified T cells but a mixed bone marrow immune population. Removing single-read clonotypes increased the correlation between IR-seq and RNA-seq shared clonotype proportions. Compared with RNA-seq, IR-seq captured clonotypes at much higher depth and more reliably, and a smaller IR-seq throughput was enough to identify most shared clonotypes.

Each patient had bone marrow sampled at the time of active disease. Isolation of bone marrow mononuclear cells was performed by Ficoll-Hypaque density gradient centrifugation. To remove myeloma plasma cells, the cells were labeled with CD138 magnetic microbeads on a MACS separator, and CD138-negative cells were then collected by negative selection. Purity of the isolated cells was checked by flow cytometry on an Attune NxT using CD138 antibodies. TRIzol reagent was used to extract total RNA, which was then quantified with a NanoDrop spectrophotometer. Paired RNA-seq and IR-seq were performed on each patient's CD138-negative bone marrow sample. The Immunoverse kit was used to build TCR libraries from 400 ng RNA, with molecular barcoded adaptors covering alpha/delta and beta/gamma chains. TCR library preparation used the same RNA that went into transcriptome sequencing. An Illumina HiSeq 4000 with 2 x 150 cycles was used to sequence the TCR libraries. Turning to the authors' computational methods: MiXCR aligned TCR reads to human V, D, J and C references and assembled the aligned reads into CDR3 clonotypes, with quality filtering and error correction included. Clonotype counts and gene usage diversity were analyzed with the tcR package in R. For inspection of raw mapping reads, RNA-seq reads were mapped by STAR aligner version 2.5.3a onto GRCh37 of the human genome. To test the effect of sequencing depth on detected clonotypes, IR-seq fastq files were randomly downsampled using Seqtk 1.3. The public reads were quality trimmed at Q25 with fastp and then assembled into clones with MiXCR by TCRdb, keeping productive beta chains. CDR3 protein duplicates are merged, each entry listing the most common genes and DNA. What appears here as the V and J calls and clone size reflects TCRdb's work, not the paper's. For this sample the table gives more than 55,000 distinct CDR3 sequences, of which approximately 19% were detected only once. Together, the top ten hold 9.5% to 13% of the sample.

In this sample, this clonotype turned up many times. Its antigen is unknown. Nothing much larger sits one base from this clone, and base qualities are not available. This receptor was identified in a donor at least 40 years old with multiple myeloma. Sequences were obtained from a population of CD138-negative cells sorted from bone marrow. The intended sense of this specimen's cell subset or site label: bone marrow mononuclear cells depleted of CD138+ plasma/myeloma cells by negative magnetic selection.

The CDR3 protein sequence reads: CAISRSGSSYNEQFF. At the DNA level, the sequence is TGTGCCATCAGCCGTAGCGGGAGCTCCTACAATGAGCAGTTCTTC. The rearrangement combines TRBV10-3 with TRBJ2-1; 9 bases in the junction line up with TRBD2. Taken from cysteine to phenylalanine, the CDR3 has 15 residues. Of the read, only the CDR3 DNA is kept; its 45 bases are in frame from base 1. Trimming leaves V shorter by 6 bases and J shorter by 0 bases, with the junction holding 3 bases beyond the gene matches. Sequences ENHRY (CDR1) and SYGVKD (CDR2) are obtained from the germline V gene.